This T cell receptor beta chain is drawn from a study of identical twins. Study-wide results and caveats: Insertions ran lower in abundant cord blood beta clonotypes, though not in memory repertoires.

With template switching, a universal primer site was added, and the cDNA carried unique molecular identifiers. TCRdb reprocessed the 5' RACE reads with MiXCR, giving one entry per CDR3 protein. The data contain 450,000 or so distinct CDR3 sequences, about 24% of them seen just once; the ten biggest clones take up 2.5% to 3.5%. Germline V gives CDR1 SEHNR, CDR2 FQNEAQ (reference sequence). CDR3 size: 15 residues. Trimming cost V 1 base and J 2 bases, with 10 bases left between them. The sample holds a few counts of this clonotype. Its target is unknown. These sequences were also reported in another study, on T cells expressing NK-cell markers.

The gene calls are TRBV7-9 and TRBJ2-3; D could derive from TRBD1 or TRBD2 (6 bases each). The material sequenced was CD4+ T cells sorted from blood. This receptor was taken from a woman between 18 and 30 years old in good health. CDR3 sequence: CASSLGGATTDTQYF. In nucleotides, the CDR3 is TGTGCCAGCAGCTTAGGGGGGGCGACCACAGATACGCAGTATTTT.